This is a list of T cell receptor beta chains from one sample in a study of T cell responses to AZD1222 COVID-19 vaccine. Clones were read by immunoSEQ multiplex PCR, and TCRdb kept only the in-frame ones, dropping some. This sample has over 130,000 clones, with roughly 92% found just once. Source: peripheral blood, taken on day 0 of AZD1222 vaccination. These receptors were collected from an adult in good health. CDR3s leave out the opening cysteine and the closing phenylalanine or tryptophan.

V gene,J gene,CDR3 protein
TRBV20-1,TRBJ2-7,SASRVHEQY
TRBV21-1,TRBJ2-5,ASSKRTSGRASTQY
TRBV10-2,TRBJ2-7,ASSDRGHLYEQY
TRBV29-1,TRBJ2-7,SVDPTGSGEQY
TRBV7-2,TRBJ1-4,ASSLGGGGEKLF
TRBV14,TRBJ2-3,ASSQWKVPDTQY
TRBV10-3,TRBJ2-7,AISEFGRLYEQY
TRBV6-5,TRBJ1-6,ASSYGGISNSPLH
TRBV5-1,TRBJ2-7,ASSGGPIPNSYEQY
TRBV24-1,TRBJ1-2,ATSEDGTQEDGYT
TRBV6-5,TRBJ2-3,ASSYGRGTLTDTQY
TRBV28,TRBJ1-2,ASGDRSFPYGYT
TRBV5-6,TRBJ2-4,ASSGTSGGSGFAKNIQY
TRBV28,TRBJ1-2,ASSFYGTGGYYGYT
TRBV6-5,TRBJ1-6,ASSQPGQLNSPLH
TRBV7-9,TRBJ2-5,ASSLGSVVQETQY
TRBV2,TRBJ2-7,ASSKASYEQY
TRBV11-2,TRBJ2-3,ASSLISSGSYPDTQY
TRBV25-1,TRBJ1-1,ASGSRGQGTEAF
TRBV12-3/TRBV12-4,TRBJ1-5,ASSSLFQPQH
TRBV7-2,TRBJ2-3,ASRLGGKQY
TRBV11-2,TRBJ2-1,ASSSSTMNEQF
TRBV27,TRBJ2-1,ATKVAHEQF
TRBV5-4,TRBJ1-6,ASSQSSGRLYNSPLH
TRBV6-5,TRBJ1-1,ASRTGRWHTEAF
TRBV6-5,TRBJ1-6,ASQRHDSPLH